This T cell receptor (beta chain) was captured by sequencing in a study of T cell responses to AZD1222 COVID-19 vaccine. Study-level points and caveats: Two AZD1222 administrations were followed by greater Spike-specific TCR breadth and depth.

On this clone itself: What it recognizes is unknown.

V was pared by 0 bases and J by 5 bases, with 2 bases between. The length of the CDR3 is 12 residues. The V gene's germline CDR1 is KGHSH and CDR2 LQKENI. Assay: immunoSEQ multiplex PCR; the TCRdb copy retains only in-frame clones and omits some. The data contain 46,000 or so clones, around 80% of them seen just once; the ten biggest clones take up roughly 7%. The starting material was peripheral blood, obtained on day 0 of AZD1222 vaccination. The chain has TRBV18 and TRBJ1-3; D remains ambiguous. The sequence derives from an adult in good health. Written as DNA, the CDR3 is TGTGCCAGCTCACCACCGAGAAACACCATATATTTT. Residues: CASSPPRNTIYF.